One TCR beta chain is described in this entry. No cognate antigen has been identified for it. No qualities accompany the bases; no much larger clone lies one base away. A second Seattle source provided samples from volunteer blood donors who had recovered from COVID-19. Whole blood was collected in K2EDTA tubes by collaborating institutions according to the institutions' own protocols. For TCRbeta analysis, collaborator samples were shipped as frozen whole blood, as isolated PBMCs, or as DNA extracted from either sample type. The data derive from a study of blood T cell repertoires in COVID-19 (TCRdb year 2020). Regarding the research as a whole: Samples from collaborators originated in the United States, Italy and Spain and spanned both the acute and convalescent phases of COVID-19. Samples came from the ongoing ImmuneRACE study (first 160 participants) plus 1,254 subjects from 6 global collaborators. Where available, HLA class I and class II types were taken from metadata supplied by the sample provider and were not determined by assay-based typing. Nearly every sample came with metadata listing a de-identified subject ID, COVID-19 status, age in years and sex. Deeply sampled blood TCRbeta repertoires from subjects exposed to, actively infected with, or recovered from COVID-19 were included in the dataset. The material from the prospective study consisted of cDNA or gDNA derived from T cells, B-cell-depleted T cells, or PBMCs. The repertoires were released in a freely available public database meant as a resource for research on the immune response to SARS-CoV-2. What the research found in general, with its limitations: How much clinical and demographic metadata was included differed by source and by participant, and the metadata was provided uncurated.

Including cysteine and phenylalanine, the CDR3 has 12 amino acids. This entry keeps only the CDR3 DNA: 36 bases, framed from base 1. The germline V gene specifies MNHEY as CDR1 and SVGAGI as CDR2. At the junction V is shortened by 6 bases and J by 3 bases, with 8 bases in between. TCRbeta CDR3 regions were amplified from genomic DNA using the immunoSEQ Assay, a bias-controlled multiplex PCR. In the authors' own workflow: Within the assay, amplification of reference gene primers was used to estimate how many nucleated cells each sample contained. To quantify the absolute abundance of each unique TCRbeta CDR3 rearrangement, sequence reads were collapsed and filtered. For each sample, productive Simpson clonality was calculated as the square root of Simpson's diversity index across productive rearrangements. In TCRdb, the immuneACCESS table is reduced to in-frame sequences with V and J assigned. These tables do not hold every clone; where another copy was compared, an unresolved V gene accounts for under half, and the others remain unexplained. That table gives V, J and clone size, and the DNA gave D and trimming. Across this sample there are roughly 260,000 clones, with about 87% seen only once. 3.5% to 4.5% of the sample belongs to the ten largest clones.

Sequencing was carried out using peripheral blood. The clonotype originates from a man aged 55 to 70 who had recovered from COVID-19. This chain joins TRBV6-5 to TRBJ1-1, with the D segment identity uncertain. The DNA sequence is TGTGCCAGCAGCCTGGGCTACACTGAAGCTTTCTTT. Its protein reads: CASSLGYTEAFF.